This is a list of T cell receptor beta chains from one sample in a study of PD-1 blockade in mismatch repair-deficient tumors. The protocol was immunoSEQ multiplex PCR, while the TCRdb copy is restricted to in-frame clones and leaves out a portion. The sample has more than 95,000 clones; more than 85% are singletons. The source material was peripheral blood, sampled 44 weeks after starting pembrolizumab. All receptors derive from an adult with mismatch repair-deficient cancer. CDR3s include the opening cysteine and the closing phenylalanine or tryptophan.

j_gene	v_gene	CDR3aa
TRBJ2-1	TRBV4-3	CASSQDGGVLGEQFF
TRBJ2-7	TRBV6-5	CASSVGTGIYEQYF
TRBJ2-2	TRBV15	CATSKTSYGGELFF
TRBJ2-7	TRBV7-2	CASSWTGGGDEQYF
TRBJ1-5	TRBV7-9	CASSYGRDSNQPQHF
TRBJ2-2	TRBV7-3	CASSFALTGELFF
TRBJ2-2	TRBV6-6	CASSFKATGVGELFF
TRBJ1-2	TRBV5-1	CASSSGQGPNYGYTF
TRBJ2-1	TRBV7-9	CASSSGLDAVNEQFF
TRBJ1-2	TRBV5-8	CASSFDSF
TRBJ2-2	TRBV4-2	CASSFRSARNTGELFF
TRBJ1-5	TRBV30	CAWSPGQINQPQHF
TRBJ2-7	TRBV30	CAWSDKTVSYEQYF
TRBJ2-7	TRBV6-6	CASSYSKTGPYEQYF
TRBJ2-5	TRBV7-2	CASSAMGSGRETQYF
TRBJ1-3	TRBV6-1	CASSEGRQGTLAGNTIYF
TRBJ2-3	TRBV5-5	CASGGTSFTDTQYF
TRBJ2-5	TRBV5-4	CASSLDLRKFQETQYF
TRBJ2-7	TRBV28	CATDRGRGAYEQYF
TRBJ2-3	TRBV2	CASPTSARKDTQYF
TRBJ2-3	TRBV20-1	CSARAHDTQYF
TRBJ2-7	TRBV4-1	CASSQVIQGIVEQYF
TRBJ1-4	TRBV7-9	CASSFNINEKLFF
TRBJ2-7	TRBV27	CASSLLSGGGREQYF
TRBJ2-2	TRBV7-3	CASSLLDRGLRFDTGELFF
TRBJ1-2	TRBV6-5	CASSYTLDYSYGYTF
TRBJ1-2	TRBV7-2	CASSLFGIYGYTF
TRBJ2-3	TRBV7-6	CASSFWAAGTSGSASTDTQYF
TRBJ1-4	TRBV6-6	CASSYSSGGEVLFF
TRBJ2-1	TRBV28	CASSFPNEQFF
TRBJ2-2	TRBV27	CASSGLAATGELFF
TRBJ1-1	TRBV18	CASSPGQGSPEAFF
TRBJ2-7	TRBV27	CASSLWRDSGEQYF
TRBJ2-5	TRBV21-1	CASRPRGTGKKGETQYF
TRBJ2-1	TRBV4-2	CASSQDGFAYNEQFF
TRBJ2-4	TRBV5-4	CASSQDNENIQYF
TRBJ1-3	TRBV18	CASSPPNNSGNTIYF
TRBJ1-1	TRBV4-1	CASSHTSKTGGNTEAFF
TRBJ2-2	TRBV14	CASSHFQGAVLGYTGELFF
TRBJ1-5	TRBV19	CASSSHRQGLGNQPQHF